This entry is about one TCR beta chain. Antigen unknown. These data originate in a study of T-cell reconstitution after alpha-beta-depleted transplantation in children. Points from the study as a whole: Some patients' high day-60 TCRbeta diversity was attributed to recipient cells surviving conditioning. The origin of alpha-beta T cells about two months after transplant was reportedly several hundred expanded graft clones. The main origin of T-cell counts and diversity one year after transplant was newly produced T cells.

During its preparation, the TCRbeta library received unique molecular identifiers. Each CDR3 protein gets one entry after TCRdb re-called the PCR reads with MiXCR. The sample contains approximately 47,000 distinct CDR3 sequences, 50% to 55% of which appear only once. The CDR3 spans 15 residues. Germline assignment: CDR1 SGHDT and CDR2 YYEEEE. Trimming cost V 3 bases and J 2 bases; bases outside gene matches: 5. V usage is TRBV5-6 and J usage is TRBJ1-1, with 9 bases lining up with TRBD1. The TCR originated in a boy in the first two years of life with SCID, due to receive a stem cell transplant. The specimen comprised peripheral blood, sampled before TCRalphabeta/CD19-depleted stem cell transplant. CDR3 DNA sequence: TGTGCCAGCAGCTGGGACAGGGAGTTAAACACTGAAGCTTTCTTT. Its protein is CASSWDRELNTEAFF.